The source of this T cell receptor beta chain is a study of blood T cell repertoires in COVID-19. Study-level information: Both acute and convalescent COVID-19 samples were obtained from the United States, Italy and Spain. The cDNA or gDNA used as material had been derived from T cells, B-cell-depleted T cells, or PBMCs.

In the original analysis: For nucleated cells, counts were estimated from reference gene primer amplification. Assay: immunoSEQ multiplex PCR; the TCRdb copy retains only in-frame clones and omits some. The V and J calls and clone size are taken from that table; D and trimming were inferred from the DNA. The sample has under 300,000 clones, around 86% seen once. This CDR3 is built from 13 residues. V was pared by 4 bases and J by 8 bases, with 15 bases between. Germline V lookup: CDR1 SGHRS, CDR2 YFSETQ. This chain uses TRBV5-1 with TRBJ1-2, with D hard to call. This receptor was obtained from a woman in her 30s with active or convalescent COVID-19. The sample taken for sequencing was peripheral blood. In nucleotides, the CDR3 is TGCGCCAGCAGCGCCTCGTCGGAGGGCGGCTACACCTTC. Translation: CASSASSEGGYTF.